This T cell receptor beta chain was documented in a study of cytomegalovirus exposure and HLA in healthy donors. The study, taken as a whole, reports: As was reported, the classifier diagnosed cytomegalovirus status with high specificity and sensitivity. Common viral pathogens were later found to be apparently linked to several of the most significant clusters.

CDR1 is LGHNA and CDR2 is YSLEER in the germline V gene. This CDR3 has 15 amino acids. Trimming cost V 3 bases and J 6 bases; bases outside gene matches: 6. As for this clone: Its antigen is not identified.

Amplification used 60 Vbeta primers and 13 Jbeta primers. Assay: immunoSEQ multiplex PCR; the TCRdb copy retains only in-frame clones and omits some. The sample yields roughly 170,000 clones, 82% seen once. The chain recombines TRBV4-3 with TRBJ1-1, with 11 bases lining up with TRBD1. Material for sequencing was PBMCs. The sequence was obtained from a male donor in good health and CMV-seronegative. CDR3 residues: CASSHVGQGASEAFF. The CDR3 DNA reads as TGCGCCAGCAGCCACGTCGGACAGGGGGCTTCTGAAGCTTTCTTT.